These T cell receptor beta chains were read from a single sample in a study of human T cells and chemical hapten exposure. TCRdb re-analysed the RACE reads in MiXCR, keeping a single row per CDR3 protein. The sample consists of about 97,000 distinct CDR3 sequences, 25% to 35% of them appearing once. Sequencing used whole blood, obtained in connection with sensitization to the hapten diphenylcyclopropenone (DPC). Receptor source: a man aged 35 to 55 with alopecia areata. Some clones in this sample may be carry-over from other donors' samples. Both conserved end residues are part of each CDR3. Each record gives: V gene, CDR3 length, J gene, CDR3 protein.

>TRBV7-2|15|TRBJ1-5
CASSSTGQAGQPQHF
>TRBV9|15|TRBJ1-1
CASSVGDRGGTEAFF
>TRBV20-1|13|TRBJ2-5
CSARDLSKETQYF
>TRBV7-9|13|TRBJ2-1
CASSLLAETEQFF
>TRBV20-1|15|TRBJ1-2
CSARDPTGLNYGYTF
>TRBV11-2|13|TRBJ2-1
CASSLGRADEQFF
>TRBV5-1|15|TRBJ2-3
CASRIEGASTDTQYF
>TRBV5-6|18|TRBJ2-3
CASSAGTSIYLRTDTQYF
>TRBV5-1|14|TRBJ1-1
CASSFSGEWTEAFF
>TRBV15|16|TRBJ2-1
CATSPPRQGSYNEQFF
>TRBV24-1|16|TRBJ2-3
CATSESSSGSTDTQYF
>TRBV7-3|12|TRBJ2-7
CASSQPRADWDF
>TRBV5-1|15|TRBJ2-3
CASSLDGGSGDTQYF
>TRBV7-8|14|TRBJ1-4
CASSPTGVNEKLFF
>TRBV6-4|14|TRBJ2-1
CASSPGGNLNEQFF
>TRBV28|13|TRBJ1-1
CASSITGFAEAFF
>TRBV21-1|20|TRBJ2-1
CASSGTSGLAGPSSYNEQFF
>TRBV5-1|15|TRBJ2-3
CASSVDRSRTDTQYF
>TRBV12-3/TRBV12-4|14|TRBJ1-5
CASTLRGGNQPQHF
>TRBV9|15|TRBJ1-2
CASSPPLAEIYGYTF
>TRBV4-3|16|TRBJ2-3
CASSQDLPPSTDTQYF
>TRBV27|14|TRBJ2-1
CASKTRLADNEQFF